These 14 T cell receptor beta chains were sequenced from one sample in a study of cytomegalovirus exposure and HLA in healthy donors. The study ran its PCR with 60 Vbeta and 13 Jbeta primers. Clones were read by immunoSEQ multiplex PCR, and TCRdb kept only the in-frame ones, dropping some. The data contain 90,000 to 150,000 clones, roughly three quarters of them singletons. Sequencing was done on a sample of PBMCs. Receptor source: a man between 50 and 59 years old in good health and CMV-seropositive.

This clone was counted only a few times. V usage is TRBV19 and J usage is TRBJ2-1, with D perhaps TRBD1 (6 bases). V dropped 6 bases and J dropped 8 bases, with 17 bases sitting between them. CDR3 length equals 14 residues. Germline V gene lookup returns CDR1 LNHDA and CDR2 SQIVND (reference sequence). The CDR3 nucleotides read TGTGCCAGTAGCGGGACAAACCCTACTGATGAGCAGTTCTTC. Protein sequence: CASSGTNPTDEQFF. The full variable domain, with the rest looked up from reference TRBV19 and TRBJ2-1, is DGGITQSPKYLFRKEGQNVTLSCEQNLNHDAMYWYRQDPGQGLRLIYYSQIVNDFQKGDIAEGYSVSREKKESFPLTVTSAQKNPTAFYLCASSGTNPTDEQFFGPGTRLTVL.

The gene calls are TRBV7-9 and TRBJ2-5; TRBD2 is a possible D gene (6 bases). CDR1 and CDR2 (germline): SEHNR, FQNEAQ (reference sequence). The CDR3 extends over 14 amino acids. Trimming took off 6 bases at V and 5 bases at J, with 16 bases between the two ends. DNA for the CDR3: TGTGCCAGCAGTTCCTATTCGGAGGGGGAGACCCAGTACTTC. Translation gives CASSSYSEGETQYF.

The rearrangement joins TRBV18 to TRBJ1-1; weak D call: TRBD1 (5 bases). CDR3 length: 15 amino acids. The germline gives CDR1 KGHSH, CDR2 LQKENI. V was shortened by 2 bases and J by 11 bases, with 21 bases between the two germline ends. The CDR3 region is CASSPEARGELRAFF. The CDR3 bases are TGTGCCAGCTCACCAGAGGCTAGGGGTGAATTGCGTGCTTTCTTT.

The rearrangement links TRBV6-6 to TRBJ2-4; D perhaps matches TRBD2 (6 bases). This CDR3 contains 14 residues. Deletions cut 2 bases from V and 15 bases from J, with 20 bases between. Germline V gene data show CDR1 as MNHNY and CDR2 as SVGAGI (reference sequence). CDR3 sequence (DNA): TGTGCCAGCAGTTACCCGGAACGGGGGATCCGGCGGTACTTC. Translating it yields CASSYPERGIRRYF.

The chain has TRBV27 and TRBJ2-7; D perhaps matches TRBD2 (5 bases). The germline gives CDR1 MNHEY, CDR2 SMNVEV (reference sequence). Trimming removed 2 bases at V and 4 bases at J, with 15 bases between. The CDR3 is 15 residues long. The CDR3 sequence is CASSLRSGMGYEQYF. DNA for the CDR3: TGTGCCAGCAGTTTACGGTCCGGGATGGGGTACGAGCAGTACTTC.

The CDR3 region has the DNA TGTGCCAGCAGTTTCACCCGAACAGGGGCTAGCAATCAGCCCCAGCATTTT. Protein: CASSFTRTGASNQPQHF. The chain uses TRBV28 and TRBJ1-5; 7 bases fit TRBD1. The V segment lost 3 bases and the J segment 0 bases; nucleotides outside the gene matches: 8. The V gene's germline CDR1 is MDHEN and CDR2 SYDVKM. This CDR3 has 17 residues. The full variable domain, its missing parts supplied by reference TRBV28 and TRBJ1-5, is DVKVTQSSRYLVKRTGEKVFLECVQDMDHENMFWYRQDPGLGLRLIYFSYDVKMKEKGDIPEGYSVSREKKERFSLILESASTNQTSMYLCASSFTRTGASNQPQHFGDGTRLSIL.

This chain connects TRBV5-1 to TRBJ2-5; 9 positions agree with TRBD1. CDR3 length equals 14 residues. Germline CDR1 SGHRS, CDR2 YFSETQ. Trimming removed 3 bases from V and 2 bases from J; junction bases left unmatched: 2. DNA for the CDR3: TGCGCCAGCAGCTACGGGACAGGGCAAGAGACCCAGTACTTC. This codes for CASSYGTGQETQYF.

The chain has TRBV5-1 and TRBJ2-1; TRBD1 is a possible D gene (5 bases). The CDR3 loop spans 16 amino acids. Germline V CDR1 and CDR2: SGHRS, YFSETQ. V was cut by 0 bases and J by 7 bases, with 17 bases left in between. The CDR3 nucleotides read TGCGCCAGCAGCTTGGCGAAGGTGGGGCCCTCTAATGAGCAGTTCTTC. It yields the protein CASSLAKVGPSNEQFF.

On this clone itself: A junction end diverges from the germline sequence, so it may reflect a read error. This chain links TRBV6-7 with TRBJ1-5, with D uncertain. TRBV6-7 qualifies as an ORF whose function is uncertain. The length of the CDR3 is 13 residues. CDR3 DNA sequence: TGCACCAAGAAGGAGGGATCTGAACAGCCCCAGCATTTT. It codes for CTKKEGSEQPQHF.

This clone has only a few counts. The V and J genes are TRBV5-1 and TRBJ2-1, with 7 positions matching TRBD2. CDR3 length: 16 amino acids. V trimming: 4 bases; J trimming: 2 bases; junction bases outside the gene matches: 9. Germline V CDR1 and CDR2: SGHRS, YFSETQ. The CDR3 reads CASSLLAVQTYNEQFF. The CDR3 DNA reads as TGCGCCAGCAGCCTTCTAGCGGTACAAACCTACAATGAGCAGTTCTTC.

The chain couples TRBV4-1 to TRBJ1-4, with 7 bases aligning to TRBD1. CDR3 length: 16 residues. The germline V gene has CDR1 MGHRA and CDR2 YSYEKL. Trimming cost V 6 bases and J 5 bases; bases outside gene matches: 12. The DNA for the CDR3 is TGCGCCAGCAGAGGGGGCAGGGGCTCAAGGAATGAAAAACTGTTTTTT. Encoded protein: CASRGGRGSRNEKLFF.

In nucleotides, the CDR3 is TGTGCCAGCAGACCGGCCCAGGGCACTGAAGCTTTCTTT. This sequence encodes CASRPAQGTEAFF. The genes are TRBV25-1 and TRBJ1-1, with a possible D match to TRBD1 (5 bases). CDR3 length: 13 amino acids. V was cut by 6 bases and J by 4 bases, with 12 bases left in between. The germline gives CDR1 MGHDK, CDR2 SYGVNS. The whole variable domain, filled in from reference TRBV25-1 and TRBJ1-1, reads EADIYQTPRYLVIGTGKKITLECSQTMGHDKMYWYQQDPGMELHLIHYSYGVNSTEKGDLSSESTVSRIRTEHFPLTLESARPSHTSQYLCASRPAQGTEAFFGQGTRLTVV.

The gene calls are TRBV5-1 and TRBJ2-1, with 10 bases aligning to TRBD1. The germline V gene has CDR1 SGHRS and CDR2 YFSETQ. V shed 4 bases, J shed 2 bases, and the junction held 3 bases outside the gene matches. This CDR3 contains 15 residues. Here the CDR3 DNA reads TGCGCCAGCAGCCTTGGACAGGGGGCCTACAATGAGCAGTTCTTC. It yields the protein CASSLGQGAYNEQFF. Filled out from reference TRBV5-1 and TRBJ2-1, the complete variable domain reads KAGVTQTPRYLIKTRGQQVTLSCSPISGHRSVSWYQQTPGQGLQFLFEYFSETQRNKGNFPGRFSGRQFSNSRSEMNVSTLELGDSALYLCASSLGQGAYNEQFFGPGTRLTVL.

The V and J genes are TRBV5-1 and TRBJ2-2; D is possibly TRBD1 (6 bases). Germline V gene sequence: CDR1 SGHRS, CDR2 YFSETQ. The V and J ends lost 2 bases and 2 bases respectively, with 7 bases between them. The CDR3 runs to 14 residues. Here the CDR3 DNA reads TGCGCCAGCAGCTTCAGGGGAAACACCGGGGAGCTGTTTTTT. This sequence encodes CASSFRGNTGELFF.